Below, 13 T cell receptor beta chains from the same sample are listed, as sequenced in a study of blood T cell repertoires in COVID-19. Using immunoSEQ multiplex PCR, the repertoire was profiled, and TCRdb retains in-frame clones only, with some absent. The data show 150,000 to 180,000 clones, around nine tenths seen once. Sequenced sample: peripheral blood. The receptors derive from a woman in her sixties or seventies with acute or convalescent COVID-19.

The rearrangement links TRBV25-1 to TRBJ2-1; D is perhaps TRBD2 (5 bases). Germline-derived CDR1 and CDR2 are MGHDK and SYGVNS. V dropped 4 bases and J dropped 9 bases, with 10 bases sitting between them. This CDR3 spans 12 amino acids. CDR3 residues: CASSATAVEQFF. The CDR3 DNA reads TGTGCCAGCAGTGCCACAGCGGTTGAGCAGTTCTTC. Variable domain in full (rest from reference TRBV25-1 and TRBJ2-1): EADIYQTPRYLVIGTGKKITLECSQTMGHDKMYWYQQDPGMELHLIHYSYGVNSTEKGDLSSESTVSRIRTEHFPLTLESARPSHTSQYLCASSATAVEQFFGPGTRLTVL.

The chain employs TRBV4-1 and TRBJ1-3; 8 nucleotides match TRBD1. Germline V gives CDR1 MGHRA, CDR2 YSYEKL. J was trimmed by 4 bases and V by 4 bases; bases with no gene match: 9. The CDR3 consists of 16 residues. This CDR3 reads CASSLGRGTGGNTIYF. The DNA of the CDR3 is TGCGCCAGCAGCCTAGGTAGGGGGACAGGAGGAAACACCATATATTTT.

The gene calls are TRBV29-1 and TRBJ1-4; D is unclear. The CDR3 has 10 amino acids. The germline gives CDR1 SQVTM, CDR2 ANQGSEA. V was trimmed by 6 bases and J by 6 bases, leaving 5 bases between them. CDR3 loop: CSVADEKLFF. CDR3 sequence (DNA): TGCAGCGTCGCAGATGAAAAACTGTTTTTT. The full variable domain, rest sourced from reference TRBV29-1 and TRBJ1-4, is SAVISQKPSRDICQRGTSLTIQCQVDSQVTMMFWYRQQPGQSLTLIATANQGSEATYESGFVIDKFPISRPNLTFSTLTVSNMSPEDSSIYLCSVADEKLFFGSGTQLSVL.

J is TRBJ2-4 and V is TRBV15, with D unclear. The CDR3 contains 17 residues. V gave up 1 base and J gave up 0 bases, with 13 bases separating them. Germline V lookup: CDR1 LNHNV, CDR2 YYDKDF (reference sequence). The CDR3 DNA reads TGTGCCACCAGCAGAGGGGCAGGTGATCTAGCCAAAAACATTCAGTACTTC. Translated, it gives CATSRGAGDLAKNIQYF.

The CDR3: CASSIRDRGNYGYTF. CDR3 sequence (DNA): TGTGCCAGCAGTATACGGGACAGGGGTAACTATGGCTACACCTTC. The rearrangement uses TRBV27 and TRBJ1-2; 10 bases are shared with TRBD1. V trimming: 5 bases; J trimming: 1 base; junction bases outside the gene matches: 4. This CDR3 is built from 15 residues. Germline lookup yields CDR1 MNHEY and CDR2 SMNVEV (reference sequence).

This chain links TRBV28 with TRBJ2-3; no reliable D call. Trimming took 3 bases from V and 5 from J, leaving 12 bases between them. CDR3 size: 14 residues. In germline, CDR1 is MDHEN, CDR2 SYDVKM. CDR3 nucleotides: TGTGCCAGCAGTTTGGTCTCGAGTGGAGATACGCAGTATTTT. Translation: CASSLVSSGDTQYF.

This sequence joins TRBV7-2 and TRBJ2-1; TRBD2 might be the D (6 bases). This CDR3 region has 15 residues. V was trimmed by 2 bases and J by 2 bases, leaving 10 bases between them. Germline CDR1 is SGHTA and CDR2 is FQGNSA. CDR3 nucleotides: TGTGCCAGCAGCTTATCAGGACTAACCTACAATGAGCAGTTCTTC. This encodes CASSLSGLTYNEQFF.

This clone was picked up one time. CDR3 in amino acids: CASSLAASARGTDTQYF. The CDR3 nucleotides read TGTGCCAGCAGCTTAGCCGCTAGCGCCCGGGGCACAGATACGCAGTATTTT. The chain combines TRBV7-2 with TRBJ2-3, with D possibly being TRBD2 (6 bases). V was pared by 0 bases and J by 1 base, with 14 bases between. This CDR3 has 17 residues. CDR1 and CDR2 from the germline V gene are SGHTA and FQGNSA.

The J gene is TRBJ2-5, the V gene TRBV6-5; tentative D call: TRBD2 (6 bases). V lost 6 bases, J lost 6 bases, and 17 bases lay in between. This CDR3 has 14 amino acids. Germline CDR1 reads MNHEY; CDR2 reads SVGAGI. CDR3 DNA: TGTGCCAGCAGCGAGGATCGGGGGTTAAAGACCCAGTACTTC. Its protein product is CASSEDRGLKTQYF.

The chain is built from TRBV27 and TRBJ2-1; TRBD2 matches at 7 bases. With 1 base clipped from V and 7 bases from J, the junction kept 16 bases outside the gene matches. The CDR3 runs to 18 residues. Germline CDR1 MNHEY, CDR2 SMNVEV (reference sequence). Here the CDR3 DNA reads TGTGCCAGCAGTTTATATCCCGGACTAGTCTTTAGCGGGAATGAGCAGTTCTTC. It specifies CASSLYPGLVFSGNEQFF.

V is TRBV6-5 and J is TRBJ1-6; 7 bases fit TRBD1. The CDR3 runs 13 residues. CDR1 is MNHEY, CDR2 SVGAGI, per germline. Trimming took 6 bases from V and 4 from J; bases not matched to a gene: 0. Here the CDR3 reads CASRQGYNSPLHF. The CDR3 DNA is TGTGCCAGCAGACAGGGGTATAATTCACCCCTCCACTTT.

This chain links TRBV9 with TRBJ2-2, with TRBD2 matching 11 bases. CDR1 and CDR2 from the germline V gene are SGDLS and YYNGEE. J lost 6 bases, V lost 0 bases, and 7 bases had no gene match. The CDR3 spans 17 residues. CDR3 sequence: CASSVATVLAGAGELFF. CDR3 DNA: TGTGCCAGCAGCGTAGCTACTGTACTAGCGGGGGCCGGGGAGCTGTTTTTT.

In regard to this clone: Compared with germline, one end of the junction differs, possibly owing to a read error. The chain joins TRBV10-2 to TRBJ2-7, with TRBD1 matching over 8 bases. CDR1 WSHSY and CDR2 SAAADI come from the germline V gene. The CDR3 runs to 15 residues. This CDR3 is CANSESNRGIYEQYF. The CDR3 nucleotides read TGCGCCAACAGTGAGTCGAACAGGGGGATCTACGAGCAGTACTTC.